This TCR beta chain derives from a study of metastatic and nonmetastatic thyroid tumors. Across the whole study: Across blood and tumor or nodule tissue, repertoires from malignant and benign thyroid patients were compared with one another.

How the authors handled the data: Built for papillary thyroid cancer, a distant-metastasis classifier drew on CDR3 differences across clinicopathological groups. TCRdb called clones again from the PCR reads with MiXCR. The V and J calls, along with clone size, are taken from TCRdb and not from the paper's own processing. The repertoire includes over 25,000 clones, around 19% of them detected once, and more than 6.5% sits in the top ten. CDR1 and CDR2 (germline): SGHRS, YFSETQ. The CDR3 covers 12 residues. With 1 base removed from V and 4 bases from J, the gap between germline ends came to 6 bases. Each patient went into thyroid surgery without having received any treatment. Study outcomes and limitations: It was reported that TCR beta diversity was significantly higher in malignant thyroid tumors than benign nodules, in blood and tumor.

To note about this clone: Its specificity is not known.

V usage is TRBV5-1 and J usage is TRBJ2-7, with no clear D. The origin of this receptor is a female donor with papillary thyroid cancer or a benign thyroid nodule (not recorded which). Some clones in this sample may be carry-over from other donors' samples. Material for sequencing was blood. CDR3 amino acids: CASSLSGYEQYF. The DNA for the CDR3 is TGCGCCAGCAGCTTGTCGGGTTACGAGCAGTACTTC.